The 3 T cell receptor beta chains presented below share a single source sample, sequenced in a study of vaccination effects on CD4 cells after COVID-19. Measured with immunoSEQ multiplex PCR; TCRdb has only the in-frame clones, and not every one. The sample shows around 49,000 clones, roughly 80% of them seen only once. These receptors have no known antigen. The ViraFEST assay expanded antigen-specific CD4+ T cells with viral peptide pools before sequencing. Following 10 days of culture, CD4+ T cells were isolated. The person acquired a PCR-confirmed SARS-CoV-2 infection between March and December 2020. The sample was CD4+ T cells from PBMCs cultured with a peptide pool, taken before COVID-19 vaccination. These receptors all stem from a human donor who had a prior SARS-CoV-2 infection.

J is TRBJ1-3 and V is TRBV19; D is undetermined. The CDR3 is 13 amino acids. Per the germline V gene, CDR1 is LNHDA and CDR2 is SQIVND (reference sequence). Trimming left V 5 bases short and J 3 bases short, with 8 bases between. In DNA, the CDR3 is TGTGCCAGTAGTCAAAGATTTGGAAACACCATATATTTT. Translating it yields CASSQRFGNTIYF.

The gene calls are TRBV10-3 and TRBJ2-5, with 12 bases that match TRBD2. The ends lost 10 bases at V and 5 bases at J; junction bases unmatched: 11. This CDR3 comprises 15 residues. CDR1 and CDR2 from the germline V gene are ENHRY and SYGVKD. Here the CDR3 DNA reads TGTGCCACCGCCCCGACTAGCGGGAGTGGGGAGACCCAGTACTTC. Encoded protein: CATAPTSGSGETQYF.

J is TRBJ2-7 and V is TRBV5-1; 7 bases line up with TRBD1. The V gene's germline CDR1 is SGHRS and CDR2 YFSETQ. There are 14 residues in the CDR3. J was trimmed by 0 bases and V by 4 bases; bases with no gene match: 4. Here the CDR3 DNA reads TGCGCCAGCAGCCCGGGACAGTACTCCTACGAGCAGTACTTC. Amino acids: CASSPGQYSYEQYF.